The clone carrying this T cell receptor (beta chain) has a handful of counts. Negatively enriched CD4+ T cells were divided by CD45RA into naive and memory. The source of the sample is a study of shared clonotypes between healthy human individuals. Study as a whole: Contributing individuals were a couple of females and a few males aged 18 to 49. Researchers assigned three CD4 naive, three CD4 memory, two CD8 naive and one CD8 memory plate to each donor.

Germline V CDR1 and CDR2: SGHRS, YFSETQ. The CDR3 loop spans 14 amino acids. V shed 7 bases and J 0 bases; nucleotides not matched to a gene: 5. Methods used by the authors: Owing to the provision of junction-only sequences devoid of quality scores by immunoSEQ, filtering differed. Libraries were prepared by immunoSEQ multiplex PCR; TCRdb keeps only in-frame clonotypes and omits some of them. The DNA was the basis for D and trimming; V, J and clone size are from that table. Among more than 850,000 clones listed, around 78% were seen once. The sequence came from a man between 18 and 29 years old in good health. Some clones in this sample may be carry-over from other donors' samples. Sequenced sample: memory CD4+ T cells from PBMCs. Noted subset: CD45RA-negative fraction. V is TRBV5-1 and J is TRBJ2-7; 9 bases map to TRBD1. The CDR3 loop is CASVQGANSYEQYF. The CDR3 DNA reads as TGCGCCAGCGTACAGGGGGCTAACTCCTACGAGCAGTACTTC.